Listed below are T cell receptor beta chains from one sample, sequenced in a study of response to subunit inactivated influenza vaccine. TCRdb ran MiXCR on the RT-PCR reads and lists one entry per CDR3 protein. Among roughly 500,000 distinct CDR3 sequences listed, 15% to 20% were seen once. The material sequenced was CD4+ T cells sorted from PBMCs, taken around 25 months after vaccination. The receptors originated from a man aged 50-75 years who received an inactivated influenza vaccine. CDR3s include the opening cysteine and the closing phenylalanine or tryptophan. A D gene is named only where the DNA matches it firmly. Clone sizes are given selectively: once, few, many, or a class where the clone is expanded.

V	D	size	J	CDR3	DNA
TRBV20-1	.	few	TRBJ2-4	CSASLVGGIQYF	TGCAGTGCTAGTTTGGTAGGAGGGATTCAGTACTTC
TRBV2	TRBD2	many	TRBJ2-5	CASSVASGTQETQYF	TGTGCCAGCAGTGTGGCTAGCGGGACCCAAGAGACCCAGTACTTC
TRBV7-2	TRBD2	few	TRBJ2-3	CASSLGVGGGQYTQYF	TGTGCCAGCAGCTTAGGGGTGGGCGGGGGGCAATATACGCAGTATTTT
TRBV7-9	TRBD1	few	TRBJ1-2	CASSFVDRGYGYTF	TGTGCCAGCAGCTTCGTCGACAGGGGATATGGCTACACCTTC
TRBV4-3	.	few	TRBJ2-1	CASSQRASMNEQFF	TGCGCCAGCAGCCAGAGGGCTAGTATGAATGAGCAGTTCTTC
TRBV11-2	.	few	TRBJ1-4	CASSLTYGANEKLFF	TGTGCCAGCAGCTTAACTTATGGAGCTAATGAAAAACTGTTTTTT
TRBV12-3/TRBV12-4	.	.	TRBJ2-1	CASTKRGFNEQFF	TGTGCCAGCACCAAAAGGGGGTTCAATGAGCAGTTCTTC
TRBV28	TRBD2	.	TRBJ2-3	CASSSPGLAGLEDTQYF	TGTGCCAGCAGTTCCCCGGGACTAGCGGGATTAGAAGATACGCAGTATTTT
TRBV9	TRBD2	few	TRBJ2-3	CASSAGTSGSYTDTQYF	TGTGCCAGCAGCGCCGGGACTAGCGGGTCTTACACAGATACGCAGTATTTT
TRBV6-2/TRBV6-3	.	few	TRBJ2-7	CASSLPLGEQYF	TGTGCCAGCAGTCTCCCGTTAGGCGAGCAGTACTTC
TRBV10-2	.	few	TRBJ2-1	CASSEQEGTYNEQFF	TGCGCCAGCAGTGAGCAGGAGGGTACCTACAATGAGCAGTTCTTC
TRBV12-3/TRBV12-4	.	many	TRBJ2-1	CASGQYNEQFF	TGTGCCAGCGGCCAGTACAATGAGCAGTTCTTC
TRBV6-6	TRBD2	few	TRBJ2-3	CASLGLAGDTQYF	TGTGCCAGCCTCGGGCTAGCGGGGGATACGCAGTATTTT
TRBV10-3	TRBD1	few	TRBJ2-7	CAIKQGQPHSYEQYF	TGTGCCATCAAGCAGGGACAGCCTCACTCCTACGAGCAGTACTTC
TRBV6-1	.	few	TRBJ1-1	CASSRQSQSTEAFF	TGTGCCAGCAGCCGACAGAGTCAATCAACTGAAGCTTTCTTT
TRBV11-2	TRBD1	few	TRBJ2-2	CASSRDRVGTGELFF	TGTGCCAGCAGCCGGGACAGGGTTGGGACCGGGGAGCTGTTTTTT
TRBV6-1	TRBD1	.	TRBJ2-5	CASSKTGRQTQYF	TGTGCCAGCAGTAAGACAGGGCGGCAGACCCAGTACTTC
TRBV5-1	.	.	TRBJ1-1	CASRSQSFARNTEAFF	TGCGCCAGCAGGAGTCAGAGCTTCGCAAGAAACACTGAAGCTTTCTTT
TRBV20-1	TRBD1	.	TRBJ2-5	CSVPGQGYETQYF	TGCAGTGTACCGGGACAGGGTTATGAGACCCAGTACTTC
TRBV6-1	.	few	TRBJ1-1	CASSRTSTANTEAFF	TGTGCCAGCAGTAGGACCTCCACGGCGAACACTGAAGCTTTCTTT
TRBV29-1	TRBD2	.	TRBJ2-5	CSVKPGLAVSGETQYF	TGCAGCGTAAAACCGGGACTAGCCGTGAGCGGGGAGACCCAGTACTTC
TRBV12-3/TRBV12-4	.	.	TRBJ2-2	CASSQRVNTGELFF	TGTGCCAGCAGTCAAAGGGTAAACACCGGGGAGCTGTTTTTT
TRBV7-7	.	few	TRBJ2-3	CASSLGGVLRGSDTQYF	TGTGCTAGCAGCTTAGGCGGGGTCCTTCGAGGCTCAGATACGCAGTATTTT
TRBV3-1	.	.	TRBJ2-6	CASSQGFRAGANVLTF	TGTGCCAGCAGCCAAGGTTTCAGGGCTGGGGCCAACGTCCTGACTTTC
TRBV3-1	TRBD1	many	TRBJ1-1	CASRTGGGTEAFF	TGTGCCAGCAGGACAGGGGGCGGCACTGAAGCTTTCTTT
TRBV28	.	.	TRBJ1-2	CASKMWQDYGYTF	TGTGCCAGCAAAATGTGGCAGGACTATGGCTACACCTTC
TRBV6-4	.	.	TRBJ2-5	CASSGHVGETQYF	TGTGCCAGCAGTGGCCACGTCGGGGAGACCCAGTACTTC
TRBV6-2/TRBV6-3	.	.	TRBJ2-7	CASSAFWGEQYF	TGTGCCAGCAGCGCGTTTTGGGGGGAGCAGTACTTC
TRBV20-1	.	few	TRBJ1-2	CSARDLSDYGYTF	TGCAGTGCTAGAGATCTTTCGGATTATGGCTACACCTTC
TRBV4-1	TRBD1	many	TRBJ2-5	CASSLQGAGETQYF	TGCGCCAGCAGCCTACAGGGGGCGGGGGAGACCCAGTACTTC
TRBV12-3/TRBV12-4	TRBD2	few	TRBJ2-1	CASSLKLAGRQFF	TGTGCCAGCAGTTTAAAACTAGCGGGCCGCCAGTTCTTC
TRBV28	.	.	TRBJ1-5	CASSFSGGSNQPQHF	TGTGCCAGCAGTTTCTCTGGGGGCAGCAATCAGCCCCAGCATTTT
TRBV4-2	TRBD2	.	TRBJ2-5	CASSQVVAGDPQETQYF	TGTGCCAGCAGCCAAGTAGTGGCGGGGGACCCACAAGAGACCCAGTACTTC
TRBV6-5	TRBD2	few	TRBJ2-3	CASSTSGGASDTQYF	TGTGCCAGCAGTACTAGCGGGGGGGCGTCAGATACGCAGTATTTT
TRBV3-1	.	few	TRBJ2-1	CASNLGGSYNEQFF	TGTGCCAGCAACTTAGGGGGGAGCTACAATGAGCAGTTCTTC
TRBV12-3/TRBV12-4	.	few	TRBJ2-2	CASSLGVRASGTGELFF	TGTGCCAGCAGTTTGGGGGTGAGGGCATCGGGCACCGGGGAGCTGTTTTTT
TRBV12-3/TRBV12-4	.	few	TRBJ2-1	CASSPAGYNEQFF	TGTGCCAGCAGTCCTGCGGGGTACAATGAGCAGTTCTTC
TRBV24-1	.	few	TRBJ2-1	CATSDRWSYNEQFF	TGTGCCACCAGTGACCGATGGTCGTACAATGAGCAGTTCTTC